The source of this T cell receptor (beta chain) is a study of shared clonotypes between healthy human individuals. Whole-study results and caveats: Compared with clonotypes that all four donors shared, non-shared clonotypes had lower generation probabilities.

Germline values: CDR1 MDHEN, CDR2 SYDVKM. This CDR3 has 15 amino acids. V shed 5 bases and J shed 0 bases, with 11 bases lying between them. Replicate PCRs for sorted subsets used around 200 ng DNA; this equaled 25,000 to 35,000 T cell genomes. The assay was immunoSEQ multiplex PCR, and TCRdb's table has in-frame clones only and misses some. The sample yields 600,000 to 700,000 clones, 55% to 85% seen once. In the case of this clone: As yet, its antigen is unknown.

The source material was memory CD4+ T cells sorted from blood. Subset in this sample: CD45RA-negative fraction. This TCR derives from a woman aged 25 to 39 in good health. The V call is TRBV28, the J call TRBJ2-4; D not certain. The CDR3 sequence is CASSDLTQAKNIQYF. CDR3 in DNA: TGTGCCAGCAGTGATTTGACCCAAGCCAAAAACATTCAGTACTTC.